This TCR beta chain emerged from a study of shared clonotypes between healthy human individuals. The CDR3 sequence is 13 residues long. Germline V gene data show CDR1 as SGHNT and CDR2 as YENEEA. V lost 4 bases, J lost 5 bases, and 11 bases lay in between. The donors, healthy adults who were HIV-negative, had experienced no recent acute infections or vaccinations. The donors were all Caucasian adults (living in Nashville, Tennessee). This table comes from immunoSEQ multiplex PCR, and its TCRdb copy is limited to in-frame clones, with some not included. The table includes about half a million clones, 81% detected once.

This sequence originates from a woman between 35 and 50 years old in good health. Some clones in this sample may be carry-over from other donors' samples. The sample was PBMCs. This chain links TRBV11-3 with TRBJ1-1; D gene uncertain. CDR3 DNA sequence: TGTGCCAGCAGCTGGACCGAGGGAACTGAAGCTTTCTTT. It yields the protein CASSWTEGTEAFF.